These 27 T cell receptor beta chains originate from one sample sequenced in a study of cytomegalovirus exposure and HLA in healthy donors. TCRdb keeps only in-frame clones here, not all; method: immunoSEQ multiplex PCR. The sample contains 120,000 or so clones, about 96% of which appear only once. Sample: PBMCs. The receptors here all came from a man aged 18 to 30 in good health and CMV-seronegative.

The genes are TRBV15 and TRBJ2-7; 7 bases map to TRBD2. This CDR3 comprises 14 residues. CDR1 is LNHNV and CDR2 is YYDKDF in the germline V gene (reference sequence). V gave up 1 base and J gave up 3 bases; unmatched junction bases: 3. CDR3 in amino acids: CATSRGLADYEQYF. The DNA of the CDR3 is TGTGCCACCAGCAGAGGACTAGCCGACTACGAGCAGTACTTC. The full variable domain, its missing parts supplied by reference TRBV15 and TRBJ2-7, is DAMVIQNPRYQVTQFGKPVTLSCSQTLNHNVMYWYQQKSSQAPKLLFHYYDKDFNNEADTPDNFQSRRPNTSFCFLDIRSPGLGDTAMYLCATSRGLADYEQYFGPGTRLTVT.

The V call is TRBV29-1, the J call TRBJ2-3; 9 bases fit TRBD2. CDR3 length equals 16 residues. Germline trimming cut 3 bases from V and 0 bases from J; bases unmatched to any gene: 7. The germline V gene has CDR1 SQVTM and CDR2 ANQGSEA. DNA for the CDR3: TGCAGCGTTGACGGACTAGCGAGGGCTAGCACAGATACGCAGTATTTT. Translating gives CSVDGLARASTDTQYF.

This sequence joins TRBV30 and TRBJ2-1, with D possibly matching TRBD2 (5 bases). The length of the CDR3 is 16 residues. Trimming took off 1 base at V and 0 bases at J, with 13 bases between the two ends. Germline V gene data show CDR1 as GTSNPN and CDR2 as SVGIG (reference sequence). The CDR3, as DNA: TGTGCCTGGAGTGGGAAGTCCGCGGGCTCCTACAATGAGCAGTTCTTC. Its translation: CAWSGKSAGSYNEQFF.

This clone was picked up one time. The chain combines TRBV6-6 with TRBJ2-3, with 7 bases lining up with TRBD1. This CDR3 is 13 amino acids long. Germline V gene sequence: CDR1 MNHNY, CDR2 SVGAGI (reference sequence). J lost 6 bases, V lost 6 bases, and 6 bases had no gene match. CDR3 DNA sequence: TGTGCCAGCAGCCTGATCAGGGGGGATACGCAGTATTTT. Translated, it gives CASSLIRGDTQYF.

V usage is TRBV30 and J usage is TRBJ2-7; no clear D. Looked up from germline, CDR1 is GTSNPN and CDR2 is SVGIG (reference sequence). Trimming took off 3 bases at V and 0 bases at J, with 6 bases between the two ends. CDR3 length: 12 amino acids. CDR3 sequence (DNA): TGTGCCTGGAGGAGTTCCTCCTACGAGCAGTACTTC. Translating it yields CAWRSSSYEQYF.

This clone was observed a single time. This chain joins TRBV15 and TRBJ1-1; 9 positions agree with TRBD1. CDR1 is LNHNV and CDR2 is YYDKDF in the germline V gene (reference sequence). The CDR3 has 13 residues. V lost 1 base to trimming and J lost 11 bases; unmatched junction nucleotides: 5. The CDR3 nucleotides are TGTGCCACCAGCAGAGGGACAGGGGAAGCGGCTTTCTTT. It codes for CATSRGTGEAAFF.

This sequence joins TRBV9 and TRBJ2-5, with D possibly being TRBD1 (6 bases). Trimming stripped 2 bases from V and 1 base from J, with 15 bases between. Germline loops: CDR1 SGDLS, CDR2 YYNGEE. The length of the CDR3 is 16 residues. The CDR3 loop reads CASSVQTGLRQETQYF. For the CDR3, the DNA is TGTGCCAGCAGCGTCCAAACAGGGTTACGCCAAGAGACCCAGTACTTC. Together with reference TRBV9 and TRBJ2-5, the CDR3 gives the full variable domain: DSGVTQTPKHLITATGQRVTLRCSPRSGDLSVYWYQQSLDQGLQFLIQYYNGEERAKGNILERFSAQQFPDLHSELNLSSLELGDSALYFCASSVQTGLRQETQYFGPGTRLLVL.

This chain connects TRBV6-4 to TRBJ1-2; 10 positions agree with TRBD1. The CDR3 runs to 16 residues. The germline gives CDR1 MRHNA, CDR2 SNTAGT. With 6 bases clipped from V and 4 bases from J, the junction kept 11 bases outside the gene matches. CDR3: CASRDRGGRGTYGYTF. The CDR3 coding sequence is TGTGCCAGCAGGGACAGGGGGGGGCGCGGAACCTATGGCTACACCTTC.

The chain recombines TRBV23-1 with TRBJ1-5, with a tentative D call TRBD1 (6 bases). TRBV23-1 is labeled an ORF, and its function is uncertain. Trimming shortened V by 4 bases and J by 5 bases, and 18 bases separated the two germline ends. The CDR3 length is 16 residues. The CDR3 region has the DNA TGCGCCAGCAGTCCCCTGACAGGTCTTGATTATCAGCCCCAGCATTTT. The encoded protein is CASSPLTGLDYQPQHF.

CDR3 region: CAWSKGLNTEAFF. The CDR3 region has the DNA TGTGCCTGGAGTAAGGGGCTAAACACTGAAGCTTTCTTT. V is TRBV30 and J is TRBJ1-1; possible D gene TRBD1, 5 bases. Deletions cut 2 bases from V and 2 bases from J, with 9 bases between. The CDR3 has 13 residues. Germline V gene data show CDR1 as GTSNPN and CDR2 as SVGIG (reference sequence).

The V gene is TRBV4-1, the J gene TRBJ2-7; D ambiguous. Trimming pared 6 bases from V and 0 bases from J, leaving 15 bases between. CDR1 MGHRA and CDR2 YSYEKL come from the germline V gene. The CDR3 loop spans 15 amino acids. The CDR3 region has the DNA TGCGCCAGCAGAGTCGGCTCCTCTAGCTCCTACGAGCAGTACTTC. It yields the protein CASRVGSSSSYEQYF.

The chain employs TRBV4-3 and TRBJ2-6; D may be TRBD2 (5 bases). The CDR3 sequence is 20 residues long. V was trimmed by 0 bases and J by 1 base, leaving 19 bases between them. Germline CDR1 and CDR2: LGHNA and YSLEER. CDR3 sequence reads: CASSQELAGYADSGANVLTF. Written as DNA, the CDR3 is TGCGCCAGCAGCCAAGAGTTGGCGGGTTATGCAGATTCTGGGGCCAACGTCCTGACTTTC.

In its sample, this clone was seen once. The rearrangement uses TRBV5-1 and TRBJ1-1, with TRBD1 identical over 9 bases. V lost 3 bases and J lost 1; bases outside the gene matches: 4. The germline V gene encodes CDR1 SGHRS and CDR2 YFSETQ. The CDR3 runs to 15 residues. The CDR3 sequence is CASSSRTGANTEAFF. The CDR3 nucleotides read TGCGCCAGCAGCTCGAGGACAGGGGCGAACACTGAAGCTTTCTTT.

The chain combines TRBV12-5 with TRBJ1-5; D not resolved. V was shortened by 0 bases and J by 5 bases, with 8 bases between the two germline ends. From germline, CDR1 is LGHNT and CDR2 FRNRAP. The CDR3 runs 14 residues. In DNA, the CDR3 is TGTGCTAGTGGTTTGGTACCACGGGATCAGCCCCAGCATTTT. Protein product: CASGLVPRDQPQHF.

V and J are TRBV10-3 and TRBJ2-5, with D possibly matching TRBD2 (7 bases). The CDR3 totals 16 residues. CDR1 ENHRY and CDR2 SYGVKD come from the germline V gene. The germline V and J ends were trimmed by 4 bases and 2 bases, with 17 bases remaining between them. The CDR3 spells CAISVWGGARQETQYF. The CDR3 nucleotides read TGTGCCATCAGTGTTTGGGGGGGGGCACGTCAAGAGACCCAGTACTTC.

V gene TRBV5-1 combines with J gene TRBJ2-2; no reliable D call. There are 13 residues in the CDR3. Between the trimmed V and J ends, which lost 0 bases and 8 bases, there was a span of 8 bases. Germline V gives CDR1 SGHRS, CDR2 YFSETQ. In DNA, the CDR3 is TGCGCCAGCAGCTTGGTCCTCGGGGGGGAGCTGTTTTTT. Protein sequence: CASSLVLGGELFF.

V and J are TRBV4-3 and TRBJ2-7; TRBD1 aligns across 7 bases. V dropped 0 bases and J dropped 4; count of bases not matched to a gene: 3. CDR1 and CDR2 from the germline V gene are LGHNA and YSLEER. The CDR3 loop spans 14 amino acids. The CDR3 region has the DNA TGCGCCAGCAGCCAAGATCTCAGGGGGTACGAGCAGTACTTC. This translates into CASSQDLRGYEQYF.

The chain couples TRBV9 to TRBJ1-5; D not resolved. CDR1 is SGDLS and CDR2 is YYNGEE in the germline V gene. This CDR3 has 15 amino acids. Trimming left V 0 bases short and J 1 base short, with 8 bases between. The CDR3 protein is CASSVGGKSNQPQHF. The DNA of the CDR3 is TGTGCCAGCAGCGTAGGTGGCAAAAGCAATCAGCCCCAGCATTTT.

The genes are TRBV19 and TRBJ1-4; D is unclear. Trimming cost V 6 bases and J 12 bases, with 11 bases left between them. The CDR3 length is 11 residues. CDR1 and CDR2 from the germline V gene are LNHDA and SQIVND (reference sequence). As DNA, the CDR3 is TGTGCCAGTAGCCGACTCGCGGAACTGTTTTTT. Encoded protein: CASSRLAELFF. Complete variable domain (other parts from reference TRBV19 and TRBJ1-4): DGGITQSPKYLFRKEGQNVTLSCEQNLNHDAMYWYRQDPGQGLRLIYYSQIVNDFQKGDIAEGYSVSREKKESFPLTVTSAQKNPTAFYLCASSRLAELFFGSGTQLSVL.

This chain links TRBV12-5 with TRBJ2-1, with D unresolved. This CDR3 comprises 13 residues. The germline CDR1 and CDR2 sequences are LGHNT and FRNRAP. V lost 3 bases and J 6 bases, leaving 9 bases between the germline ends. The DNA of the CDR3 is TGTGCTAGTGGTTTCGTCTCCGGCAATGAGCAGTTCTTC. As protein: CASGFVSGNEQFF.

The rearrangement joins TRBV15 to TRBJ1-2, with unresolved D. The CDR3 is 17 amino acids. The V gene's germline CDR1 is LNHNV and CDR2 YYDKDF (reference sequence). V dropped 1 base and J dropped 0 bases, with 15 bases sitting between them. The CDR3 DNA follows: TGTGCCACCAGCAGAGGGGAGGGTTCGTTGGCTAACTATGGCTACACCTTC. Encoded protein: CATSRGEGSLANYGYTF.

The chain links TRBV30 to TRBJ2-5; D is unresolved. Trimming took off 2 bases at V and 3 bases at J, with 4 bases between the two ends. Germline V gives CDR1 GTSNPN, CDR2 SVGIG (reference sequence). The length of the CDR3 is 11 residues. The CDR3 nucleotides read TGTGCCTGGAGTTACAAAGAGACCCAGTACTTC. Translating it yields CAWSYKETQYF.

The chain carries TRBV9 and TRBJ2-1, with D perhaps matching TRBD2 (5 bases). V shed 4 bases and J shed 9 bases, with 32 bases lying between them. The germline gives CDR1 SGDLS, CDR2 YYNGEE. The CDR3 has 19 amino acids. CDR3 residues: CASSPPGTRRPIIGSEQFF. CDR3 coding DNA: TGTGCCAGCAGCCCCCCGGGCACTAGAAGACCCATAATCGGAAGTGAGCAGTTCTTC.

This clone appeared a single time. The chain uses TRBV5-1 and TRBJ1-4, with TRBD1 matching 7 bases. CDR3 length: 15 residues. V shed 4 bases, J shed 8 bases, and the junction held 11 bases outside the gene matches. Germline V gene lookup returns CDR1 SGHRS and CDR2 YFSETQ. The CDR3 coding sequence is TGCGCCAGCAGCACCGGACAGGCCAGGAACGAAAAACTGTTTTTT. As protein: CASSTGQARNEKLFF.

The V gene is TRBV4-2, the J gene TRBJ2-1, with TRBD2 matching over 7 bases. The germline V gene encodes CDR1 LGHNA and CDR2 YNFKEQ. The CDR3 totals 15 residues. Trimming at V came to 1 base and at J to 3 bases, leaving 3 bases not matched to a gene. CDR3 nucleotide sequence: TGTGCCAGCAGCCAAGCGAGCGGGGACTACAATGAGCAGTTCTTC. Translating it yields CASSQASGDYNEQFF.

The chain joins TRBV27 to TRBJ2-7; maybe TRBD1 (5 bases). Germline values: CDR1 MNHEY, CDR2 SMNVEV (reference sequence). CDR3 length equals 15 residues. V was cut by 2 bases and J by 0 bases, with 11 bases left in between. The CDR3 nucleotides are TGTGCCAGCAGTTTAAGTCAGGGTTCCTCCTACGAGCAGTACTTC. It specifies CASSLSQGSSYEQYF.

The chain couples TRBV7-2 to TRBJ1-2, with D tentatively TRBD1 (5 bases). Trimming took 0 bases from V and 5 from J, leaving 7 bases between them. There are 13 residues in the CDR3. CDR1 SGHTA and CDR2 FQGNSA come from the germline V gene. CDR3 sequence: CASSLATGYGYTF. DNA for the CDR3: TGTGCCAGCAGCTTAGCAACAGGTTATGGCTACACCTTC.